Listed here is a single T cell receptor beta chain. The target antigen is unknown. The data were obtained in a study of vaccination effects on CD4 cells after COVID-19. V trimming: 7 bases; J trimming: 7 bases; junction bases outside the gene matches: 10. CDR3 length: 15 amino acids. Germline lookup yields CDR1 SNHLY and CDR2 FYNNEI. Sequenced by immunoSEQ multiplex PCR; TCRdb stores in-frame clones only, minus some. The table includes over 80,000 clones, 60% to 85% detected once. Before sequencing, viral peptide pools were used by the ViraFEST assay to expand antigen-specific CD4+ T cells. Culture lasted roughly eleven days before CD4+ T cell isolation. BNT162b2 vaccine or mRNA-1273 vaccine was given to participants in two doses.

J is TRBJ2-1 and V is TRBV2; 10 nucleotides line up with TRBD1. This receptor was taken from a human donor who received a COVID-19 vaccine. The sequencing used CD4+ T cells from PBMCs cultured with HCoV-OC43 spike peptides, collected after COVID-19 vaccination. Regarding subset: HCoV-OC43 spike overlapping peptide pool stimulation. CDR3 loop: CASNRQGAVGNEQFF. In DNA form, the CDR3 reads TGTGCCAGCAATCGACAGGGGGCGGTCGGGAATGAGCAGTTCTTC. Supplemented by reference TRBV2 and TRBJ2-1, the full variable domain reads EPEVTQTPSHQVTQMGQEVILRCVPISNHLYFYWYRQILGQKVEFLVSFYNNEISEKSEIFDDQFSVERPDGSNFTLKIRSTKLEDSAMYFCASNRQGAVGNEQFFGPGTRLTVL.